The 25 T cell receptor beta chains below all came from one sample that was sequenced in a study of metastatic and nonmetastatic thyroid tumors. Using MiXCR, TCRdb reanalyzed the PCR reads. The sample carries tens of thousands of clones, about 15% recorded once. Patients were all untreated before their thyroid surgery. The specimen was blood. The receptors originated from a female donor with papillary thyroid cancer or a benign thyroid nodule (not recorded which). Some clones in this sample may be carry-over from other donors' samples.

This clone was observed at least ten times. CDR3: CASSRQGGYGYTF. The DNA of the CDR3 is TGTGCCAGCAGTCGGCAGGGGGGCTATGGCTACACCTTC. The chain is built from TRBV2 and TRBJ1-2; 7 nucleotides agree with TRBD1. With V trimmed by 5 bases and J by 4 bases, 4 bases remained unmatched. The CDR3 has 13 amino acids. Germline CDR1 SNHLY, CDR2 FYNNEI.

The sample holds many counts of this clone. The chain joins TRBV5-1 to TRBJ2-1, with D unclear. The CDR3 has 12 residues. V lost 3 bases and J 4 bases, leaving 5 bases between the germline ends. Germline-derived CDR1 and CDR2 are SGHRS and YFSETQ. The CDR3 protein is CASSSTYNEQFF. CDR3 coding DNA: TGCGCCAGCAGCTCCACTTACAATGAGCAGTTCTTC.

This clone was seen a handful of times. Just one base apart from a much larger clone, this may be a read error. The chain is built from TRBV15 and TRBJ1-4; D gene unclear. The CDR3 extends over 13 amino acids. Germline V gene lookup returns CDR1 LNHNV and CDR2 YYDKDF (reference sequence). CDR3 coding DNA: TGTGCCACCAGAAGAGATGACAATGAAAAACTGTTTTTT. Translation: CATRRDDNEKLFF. The complete variable domain, with remaining parts taken from reference TRBV15 and TRBJ1-4, reads DAMVIQNPRYQVTQFGKPVTLSCSQTLNHNVMYWYQQKSSQAPKLLFHYYDKDFNNEADTPDNFQSRRPNTSFCFLDIRSPGLGDTAMYLCATRRDDNEKLFFGSGTQLSVL.

This clone was recorded many times. The chain is built from TRBV10-2 and TRBJ2-5, with D tentatively TRBD2 (7 bases). V lost 6 bases and J 1 base, leaving 21 bases between the germline ends. In germline, CDR1 is WSHSY, CDR2 SAAADI. The CDR3 consists of 17 residues. Here the CDR3 DNA reads TGCGCCAGCAGGGGGGGGGGCGGGAGCCCGCCCCAAGAGACCCAGTACTTC. Encoded protein: CASRGGGGSPPQETQYF.

V gene TRBV28 combines with J gene TRBJ1-6, with D unclear. This CDR3 is built from 15 residues. From germline, CDR1 is MDHEN and CDR2 SYDVKM. The germline V and J ends were trimmed by 3 bases and 1 base, with 7 bases remaining between them. As DNA, the CDR3 is TGTGCCAGCAGTTTTAGGCTTTCCTATAATTCACCCCTCCACTTT. It translates to CASSFRLSYNSPLHF.

Ten or more counts support this clone. The V call is TRBV4-1, the J call TRBJ2-7; 8 nucleotides match TRBD1. The CDR3 contains 16 residues. Trimming removed 1 base from V and 2 bases from J; junction bases left unmatched: 7. Germline values: CDR1 MGHRA, CDR2 YSYEKL. Here the CDR3 reads CASSQAASDRAYEQYF. In nucleotides, the CDR3 is TGCGCCAGCAGCCAAGCCGCCTCGGACAGGGCCTACGAGCAGTACTTC.

This clone appeared a few times. This chain links TRBV20-1 with TRBJ2-7; the D gene is possibly TRBD2 (6 bases). Trimming removed 0 bases at V and 7 bases at J, with 16 bases between. The germline V gene encodes CDR1 DFQATT and CDR2 SNEGSKA (reference sequence). CDR3 length equals 14 residues. The CDR3 sequence is CSARESRDLPEQYF. The CDR3 region has the DNA TGCAGTGCTAGAGAGAGCAGGGACTTACCGGAGCAGTACTTC.

This clone was picked up a small number of times. The V gene is TRBV10-3, the J gene TRBJ2-7; maybe TRBD1 (5 bases). Germline CDR1 is ENHRY and CDR2 is SYGVKD. The CDR3 length is 12 residues. The germline V and J ends were trimmed by 7 bases and 2 bases, with 9 bases remaining between them. The CDR3 region is CAINQGPYEQYF. The CDR3 DNA follows: TGTGCCATCAATCAGGGTCCCTACGAGCAGTACTTC.

This clone was seen ten or more times. The chain has TRBV12-5 and TRBJ2-3; 7 bases agree with TRBD1. The CDR3 has 14 residues. Per germline, CDR1 LGHNT and CDR2 FRNRAP. V lost 7 bases, J lost 2 bases, and 6 bases stayed unmatched. DNA for the CDR3: TGTGCTAGTGCCACAGGGGTTTCCACAGATACGCAGTATTTT. It specifies CASATGVSTDTQYF.

This clone was picked up many times. The gene calls are TRBV2 and TRBJ2-7; TRBD2 matches at 13 bases. The CDR3 sequence is 14 residues long. The germline V gene encodes CDR1 SNHLY and CDR2 FYNNEI. The ends lost 9 bases at V and 6 bases at J; junction bases unmatched: 8. The CDR3: CARGGLAGSTEQYF. The DNA of the CDR3 is TGTGCCAGGGGGGGACTAGCGGGATCTACCGAGCAGTACTTC.

This clone has a count of ten or more. The chain carries TRBV3-1 and TRBJ2-2; a possible D gene is TRBD2 (5 bases). V shed 4 bases and J shed 5 bases, with 14 bases lying between them. Germline values: CDR1 LGHDT, CDR2 YNNKEL (reference sequence). The CDR3 extends over 15 amino acids. This CDR3 is CASSPTRSLTGELFF. Written as DNA, the CDR3 is TGTGCCAGCAGCCCAACTAGGAGTCTAACCGGGGAGCTGTTTTTT.

Only a few counts were recorded for this clone. A much bigger clone sits one base away, suggesting this may be a read error. V gene TRBV27 combines with J gene TRBJ1-6, with no clear D. The germline V and J ends were trimmed by 6 bases and 6 bases, with 15 bases remaining between them. CDR3 length: 15 amino acids. Germline CDR1 is MNHEY and CDR2 is SMNVEV (reference sequence). The DNA for the CDR3 is TGTGCCAGCAGCTTGGGGTCAGCATTTAATTCACCCCTCCACTTT. Translation: CASSLGSAFNSPLHF.

There are a few counts of this clone. A read error may be the cause here, since a much bigger clone is one base away. The same CDR3 can be traced to other DNA sequences in this sample. CDR3 nucleotide sequence: TGCAGTGTTCCGGGTCAGGGCTACGAGCAGTACTTC. Translation gives CSVPGQGYEQYF. The chain combines TRBV29-1 with TRBJ2-7, with D maybe TRBD1 (5 bases). The CDR3 has 12 amino acids. From germline, CDR1 is SQVTM and CDR2 ANQGSEA.

The sample holds many counts of this clone. The V and J genes are TRBV20-1 and TRBJ1-5; TRBD1 matches at 8 bases. The CDR3 has 13 residues. Germline V gene lookup returns CDR1 DFQATT and CDR2 SNEGSKA (reference sequence). With V trimmed by 6 bases and J by 6 bases, 7 bases remained unmatched. This CDR3 reads CSASRTGIQPQHF. The CDR3 coding sequence is TGCAGTGCCAGTAGGACAGGGATTCAGCCCCAGCATTTT.

This clone was recorded many times. Here the CDR3 reads CASSQAPGLSGNTIYF. In DNA, the CDR3 is TGCGCCAGCAGCCAAGCCCCAGGCCTCTCTGGAAACACCATATATTTT. This sequence joins TRBV4-1 and TRBJ1-3; D gene uncertain. Germline lookup yields CDR1 MGHRA and CDR2 YSYEKL. This CDR3 region has 16 residues. V gave up 1 base and J gave up 0 bases, with 10 bases separating them.

This clone occurred many times. The chain joins TRBV20-1 to TRBJ2-1, with 9 bases that match TRBD2. The CDR3 contains 15 residues. The J segment lost 5 bases and the V segment lost 5 bases, leaving 10 bases of the junction unmatched. From germline, CDR1 is DFQATT and CDR2 SNEGSKA (reference sequence). DNA for the CDR3: TGCAGTGCTTCATCGACTAGCGGAAGTGACAATGAGCAGTTCTTC. This translates into CSASSTSGSDNEQFF.

This clone was seen ten or more times. The CDR3 sequence: CASSPWTGNYEQYF. DNA of the CDR3: TGTGCCAGCAGTCCATGGACAGGGAACTACGAGCAGTACTTC. The chain uses TRBV12-3 or TRBV12-4 and TRBJ2-7, with 8 nucleotides matching TRBD1. This CDR3 contains 14 residues. Unmatched junction bases numbered 6, after V lost 5 bases and J lost 3 bases.

CDR3 coding DNA: TGTGCCAGCAGCTTAGCGACAGGGCGGTTGGGCGAGCAGTACTTC. Translation gives CASSLATGRLGEQYF. This rearrangement joins TRBV7-2 to TRBJ2-7; 7 nucleotides match TRBD1. V was clipped by 0 bases and J by 6 bases; unmatched bases: 8. In germline, CDR1 is SGHTA, CDR2 FQGNSA. CDR3 size: 15 residues.

This clone occurred a few times. The gene calls are TRBV7-2 and TRBJ2-1; 7 positions agree with TRBD2. V was clipped by 4 bases and J by 6 bases; unmatched bases: 0. This CDR3 is built from 12 residues. Germline V gene sequence: CDR1 SGHTA, CDR2 FQGNSA. The CDR3 region has the DNA TGTGCCAGCAGCTGGGGGGGCAATGAGCAGTTCTTC. It encodes CASSWGGNEQFF.

This clone was detected ten times or more. V usage is TRBV20-1 and J usage is TRBJ1-1, with unresolved D. The CDR3 has 15 residues. Trimming cost V 5 bases and J 0 bases, with 16 bases left between them. Germline loops: CDR1 DFQATT, CDR2 SNEGSKA (reference sequence). CDR3 DNA: TGCAGTGCTCCTAGTAACGAACTACTGAACACTGAAGCTTTCTTT. Residues: CSAPSNELLNTEAFF.

This clone was counted many times. The chain carries TRBV6-1 and TRBJ2-1; TRBD2 matches 14 bases. The J segment lost 6 bases and the V segment lost 6 bases, leaving 4 bases of the junction unmatched. CDR1 is MNHNS, CDR2 SASEGT, per germline. This CDR3 contains 15 residues. CDR3 region: CASRLGTSGGNEQFF. In DNA form, the CDR3 reads TGTGCCAGCAGACTCGGGACTAGCGGGGGCAATGAGCAGTTCTTC.

The gene calls are TRBV6-2 or TRBV6-3 and TRBJ1-3, with D possibly TRBD1 on 5 matching bases. This CDR3 is 12 amino acids long. V gave up 6 bases and J gave up 4 bases, with 7 bases separating them. The germline gives CDR1 MNHEY, CDR2 SVGEGT. The CDR3 loop reads CASRYRGNTIYF. In nucleotides, the CDR3 is TGTGCCAGCAGGTACAGGGGAAACACCATATATTTT.

The chain couples TRBV18 to TRBJ1-1, with D perhaps matching TRBD1 (5 bases). CDR3 length: 14 amino acids. V gave up 2 bases and J gave up 8 bases, with 15 bases separating them. Germline lookup yields CDR1 KGHSH and CDR2 LQKENI. The CDR3 here is CASSPGRSGTEAFF. CDR3 nucleotide sequence: TGTGCCAGCTCACCAGGGCGGTCAGGGACCGAAGCTTTCTTT.

The chain uses TRBV11-1 and TRBJ2-7; maybe TRBD1 (5 bases). CDR3 length: 16 amino acids. CDR1 is SGHAT and CDR2 is FQDESV in the germline V gene (reference sequence). V gave up 1 base and J gave up 3 bases, with 16 bases separating them. The CDR3 protein is CASSLDLAGNFYEQYF. CDR3 bases: TGTGCCAGCAGCTTAGACTTGGCAGGGAACTTCTACGAGCAGTACTTC.

In this sample, this clone turned up many times. The V and J genes are TRBV18 and TRBJ1-4, with a tentative D call TRBD1 (5 bases). The V and J ends lost 5 bases and 0 bases respectively, with 10 bases between them. Germline assignment: CDR1 KGHSH and CDR2 LQKENI. The CDR3 totals 15 residues. CDR3 DNA sequence: TGTGCCAGCTCAGCTCAGGGTGCAACTAATGAAAAACTGTTTTTT. Protein product: CASSAQGATNEKLFF.